Each of the 7 T cell receptor beta chains below was sequenced from the same sample in a study of OX40 agonist ivuxolimab in advanced cancers. TCRdb's copy holds only in-frame clones and misses some; the assay was immunoSEQ multiplex PCR. The sample has about 71,000 clones, approximately 86% seen once. This specimen was CD4+ or CD8+ T cells sorted from blood, taken in a trial of the OX40 agonist ivuxolimab. These receptors were obtained from an adult with an advanced solid tumor such as melanoma, head and neck, liver or kidney cancer.

This chain joins TRBV2 and TRBJ2-3; the match to TRBD2 covers 7 bases. There are 13 residues in the CDR3. Looked up from germline, CDR1 is SNHLY and CDR2 is FYNNEI. The ends lost 7 bases at V and 0 bases at J; junction bases unmatched: 1. The CDR3 nucleotides read TGTGCCAGCAAGCGGGACAGCACAGATACGCAGTATTTT. Its protein is CASKRDSTDTQYF. The full variable domain, with the rest looked up from reference TRBV2 and TRBJ2-3, is EPEVTQTPSHQVTQMGQEVILRCVPISNHLYFYWYRQILGQKVEFLVSFYNNEISEKSEIFDDQFSVERPDGSNFTLKIRSTKLEDSAMYFCASKRDSTDTQYFGPGTRLTVL.

The rearrangement uses TRBV2 and TRBJ2-3, with D hard to call. V dropped 1 base and J dropped 1 base, with 9 bases sitting between them. CDR1 SNHLY and CDR2 FYNNEI come from the germline V gene. This CDR3 spans 15 amino acids. This CDR3 is CASSEGWVGTDTQYF. The CDR3 DNA reads TGTGCCAGCAGTGAAGGGTGGGTAGGCACAGATACGCAGTATTTT.

V gene TRBV5-4 combines with J gene TRBJ1-2; D is unresolved. The length of the CDR3 is 13 residues. V was shortened by 0 bases and J by 4 bases, with 7 bases between the two germline ends. The germline V gene encodes CDR1 SGHNT and CDR2 YYREEE (reference sequence). CDR3: CASSLDVGYGYTF. CDR3 bases: TGTGCCAGCAGCTTGGACGTCGGCTATGGCTACACCTTC.

The chain links TRBV7-9 to TRBJ2-4; no firm D call. Between the trimmed V and J ends, which lost 1 base and 10 bases, there was a span of 8 bases. Germline values: CDR1 SEHNR, CDR2 FQNEAQ (reference sequence). This CDR3 spans 12 amino acids. The CDR3 is CASSLEAEIQYF. The CDR3 DNA is TGTGCCAGCAGCTTAGAGGCGGAAATTCAGTACTTC.

This chain uses TRBV6-5 with TRBJ2-7; unclear D gene. CDR3 size: 15 residues. Trimming stripped 0 bases from V and 6 bases from J, with 15 bases between. Germline values: CDR1 MNHEY, CDR2 SVGAGI. CDR3 region: CASSYSVGLIREQYF. As DNA, the CDR3 is TGTGCCAGCAGTTACTCGGTGGGCTTGATCCGCGAGCAGTACTTC.

The gene calls are TRBV19 and TRBJ2-7; a possible D gene is TRBD2 (5 bases). The CDR3 covers 14 residues. Trimming shortened V by 1 base and J by 4 bases, and 11 bases separated the two germline ends. Germline CDR1 and CDR2: LNHDA and SQIVND (reference sequence). The CDR3 nucleotides read TGTGCCAGTAGTATAGGTAGAGGAGGATACGAGCAGTACTTC. It yields the protein CASSIGRGGYEQYF.

V is TRBV6-1 and J is TRBJ1-2, with a weak D call TRBD1 (5 bases). The V gene lost 2 bases and the J gene lost 4 bases, with 14 bases spanning the gap. Germline CDR1 and CDR2: MNHNS and SASEGT. The CDR3 consists of 15 residues. CDR3 in amino acids: CASSEQPGGPYGYTF. The CDR3, as DNA: TGTGCCAGCAGTGAACAGCCTGGGGGTCCCTATGGCTACACCTTC.